The present T cell receptor (beta chain) was sequenced within a study of blood T cell repertoires in COVID-19 (TCRdb year 2020). Study-wide context: Samples from collaborators originated in the United States, Italy and Spain and spanned both the acute and convalescent phases of COVID-19. The prospective study material was composed of cDNA or gDNA derived from T cells, B-cell-depleted T cells, or PBMCs. The dataset comprised deeply sampled blood TCRbeta repertoires from subjects exposed to, actively infected with, or recovered from COVID-19. The repertoires were released in a freely available public database intended as a resource for research on the immune response to SARS-CoV-2. The samples were drawn from two sources: the first 160 participants of the ongoing ImmuneRACE study, and 1,254 subjects contributed by 6 global collaborators. The sample metadata nearly always contained a de-identified subject ID, COVID-19 status, age in years and sex. HLA class I and class II types, where available, came from metadata supplied by the sample provider rather than from assay-based typing. The paper as a whole reports these results and caveats: Clinical and demographic metadata were provided uncurated, with the amount varying by source and participant.

Whole blood was collected in K2EDTA tubes by collaborating institutions according to the institutions' own protocols. For TCRbeta analysis, collaborators shipped samples in one of three forms: frozen whole blood, isolated PBMCs, or DNA extracted from either of those sample types. TCRbeta CDR3 regions were amplified from genomic DNA using the immunoSEQ Assay, a bias-controlled multiplex PCR. Under the source paper's analysis protocol: Within the assay, amplification of reference gene primers was used to estimate how many nucleated cells each sample contained. To quantify the absolute abundance of each unique TCRbeta CDR3 rearrangement, sequence reads were collapsed and filtered. For each sample, productive Simpson clonality was calculated as the square root of Simpson's diversity index across productive rearrangements. TCRdb limited this immuneACCESS table to in-frame rearrangements with V and J called. A share of clones is missing; checked studies link under half to unresolved V genes, and the rest is unexplained. V, J and clone size are those of that table, while D and trimming were read from the DNA. In all, the sample holds roughly 200,000 clones, and around 84% of those were seen once. Almost 5% of the sample is taken by the ten largest.

For this chain, trimming is 5 bases at the V end and 4 bases at the J end, and the number of junction bases without a gene match is 3. CDR3 length: 13 amino acids, cysteine to phenylalanine. CDR3 DNA is the only sequence kept; it has 39 bases, read in frame from the first base. The germline V gene specifies SGHTA as CDR1 and FQGNSA as CDR2. In the case of this clone: The antigen this receptor binds is unknown. No base qualities exist here, and no much larger clone lies one base off it.

This TCR came from a woman of 80 years or more with acute or convalescent COVID-19. In this chain, TRBV7-2 is recombined with TRBJ1-2, and 8 junction bases match TRBD1. Sequenced: peripheral blood. The nucleotides are TGTGCCAGCAGCAACGGACAGGGCTATGGCTACACCTTC. This encodes CASSNGQGYGYTF.